What follows is one T cell receptor (beta chain) and its context. Antigen specificity is unknown. This entry is derived from a study of T cell clusters in autoimmune cytopenias. TRB was amplified by touch-down multiplex PCR, primer pools A and B combined. After re-calling the multiplex PCR reads, TCRdb lists one entry per CDR3 protein, DNA absent. The sample features 11,000 or so distinct CDR3 sequences, with around 22% in its top ten. TRB was amplified from roughly 250 ng of peripheral blood genomic DNA per sample. General study findings and limits: No cluster-lack signature appeared between secondary cytopenia and chronic lymphocytic leukemia patients, apparently due to lymphoma masking. Primary autoimmune cytopenia patients seemingly lacked the physiological T cell clusters found in healthy donors.

The data also belong to a second study, concerning T cell repertoires in aging, cancer and after chemotherapy. That study reports: Compared with age-matched healthy donors, untreated hematological or solid cancer patients showed higher blood TCR clonality.

Sequences were obtained from peripheral blood. This sequence was found in a human donor in good health.

CDR3 sequence reads: CASSYSIRSNYGYTF. V is TRBV6-5 and J is TRBJ1-2. The germline CDR1 and CDR2 sequences are MNHEY and SVGAGI. The CDR3 covers 15 residues.